A selection of T cell receptor beta chains follows, all from one sample in a study of T cell changes during pregnancy in multiple sclerosis. Profiling relied on immunoSEQ multiplex PCR, and the TCRdb table lists in-frame clones only, not all of them. The sample lists over 90,000 clones, approximately 89% occurring once. Specimen: peripheral blood, collected before pregnancy. The receptors shown here come from a female donor with multiple sclerosis, enrolled in a pregnancy study. The CDR3 runs from the conserved cysteine through the conserved F or W. Each record gives: V gene, J gene, D gene, clone size, CDR3 protein, CDR3 DNA. D genes are given only for firm matches. Only part of the rows carry a size: once, few, many, or a class if the clone is expanded.

>TRBV19|TRBJ1-2|TRBD1|once
CASSRQGAKDGYTF
TGTGCCAGTAGTAGGCAGGGGGCGAAGGATGGCTACACCTTC
>TRBV7-8|TRBJ2-7|.|once
CASSLYISGEQYF
TGTGCCAGCAGCTTATATATTAGCGGCGAGCAGTACTTC
>TRBV19|TRBJ1-5|TRBD1|.
CASSPADRGSNQPQHF
TGTGCCAGTAGTCCTGCGGACAGGGGGAGCAATCAGCCCCAGCATTTT
>TRBV27|TRBJ2-1|TRBD2|medium-sized
CASSFQREGLYEQFF
TGTGCCAGCAGTTTTCAGCGGGAGGGCCTCTATGAGCAGTTCTTC
>TRBV7-2|TRBJ2-5|TRBD1|.
CASSANRGRVQETQYF
TGTGCCAGCAGCGCTAACAGGGGCAGGGTCCAAGAGACCCAGTACTTC
>TRBV7-6|TRBJ2-5|TRBD1|.
CASSLYPGTGKGETQYF
TGTGCCAGCAGCTTGTACCCTGGGACAGGGAAAGGGGAGACCCAGTACTTC
>TRBV19|TRBJ1-1|.|.
CASRGVGGTEAFF
TGTGCCAGTCGTGGGGTGGGGGGGACTGAAGCTTTCTTT
>TRBV18|TRBJ1-1|TRBD1|.
CASSEDRGADTEAFF
TGTGCCAGCTCAGAGGACAGGGGAGCTGACACTGAAGCTTTCTTT
>TRBV5-1|TRBJ1-3|.|.
CASSLIGSGNTIYF
TGCGCCAGCAGCTTGATAGGGAGTGGAAACACCATATATTTT
>TRBV27|TRBJ2-7|TRBD2|.
CASSPYLGTSGYEQYF
TGTGCCAGCAGTCCCTATCTGGGGACTAGCGGCTACGAGCAGTACTTC
>TRBV7-5|TRBJ2-1|.|once
CVRSHVAGLDHDEQFF
TGTGTCAGAAGCCATGTTGCAGGACTAGATCACGATGAGCAGTTCTTC